A single TCR beta chain is shown here with its context. It has no known antigen specificity. No base quality values were provided; no much bigger clone lies one nucleotide off. The data stem from a study of technical replicates of blood from a handful of donors (TCRdb year 2017). V drops 1 base and J drops 7 bases, leaving 11 bases in between. Spanning cysteine to phenylalanine, the CDR3 consists of 13 amino acids. Only the CDR3 part of the read is kept: 39 bases, read in frame from the first base. From a lookup of the germline V gene (reference sequence), CDR1 and CDR2 are GTSNPN and SVGIG. Library preparation was by the immunoSEQ multiplex PCR assay. Entries here come from immuneACCESS through TCRdb and include only in-frame sequences with V and J called. Some clones fail to appear in such tables; in the studies checked, an unresolved V gene covers under half of the shortfall, and the cause of the remainder is unknown. This sample holds roughly 71,000 clones; over 85% were observed only once. Clones ranked in the top ten supply approximately 0.4% of the sample.

The receptor's source is a human donor in good health. Sequencing used T cells isolated from PBMCs. The chain links TRBV30 with TRBJ2-1; the D gene identity is not certain. The CDR3 region reads CAWSAVARNEQFF. DNA sequence: TGTGCCTGGAGTGCCGTAGCTCGGAATGAGCAGTTCTTC.